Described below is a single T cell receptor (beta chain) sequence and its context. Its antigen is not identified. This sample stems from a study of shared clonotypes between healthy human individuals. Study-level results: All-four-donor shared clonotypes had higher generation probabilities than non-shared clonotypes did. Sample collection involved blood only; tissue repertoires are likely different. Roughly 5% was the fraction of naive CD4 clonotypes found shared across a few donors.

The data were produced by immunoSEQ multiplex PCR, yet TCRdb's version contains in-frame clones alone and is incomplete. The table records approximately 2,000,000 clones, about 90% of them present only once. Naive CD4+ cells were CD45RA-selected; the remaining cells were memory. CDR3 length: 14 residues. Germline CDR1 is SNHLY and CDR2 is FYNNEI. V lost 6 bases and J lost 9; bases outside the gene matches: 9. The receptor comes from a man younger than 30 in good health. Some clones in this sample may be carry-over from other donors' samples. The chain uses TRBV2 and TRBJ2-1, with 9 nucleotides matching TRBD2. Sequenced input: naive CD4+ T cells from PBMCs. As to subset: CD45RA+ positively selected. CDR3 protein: CASSRLADGGEQFF. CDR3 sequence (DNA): TGTGCCAGCAGCCGACTAGCGGATGGCGGTGAGCAGTTCTTC.